The clone carrying this T cell receptor (beta chain) was seen a handful of times. The sample originates from a study of neoadjuvant anti-PD-1 for oral cavity cancer. Libraries were prepared by immunoSEQ multiplex PCR; TCRdb keeps only in-frame clonotypes and omits some of them. The sample shows approximately 20,000 clones, around three quarters of them seen only once. Trimming removed 2 bases from V and 6 bases from J; junction bases left unmatched: 1. The CDR3 runs to 14 residues. Germline values: CDR1 MNHNS, CDR2 SASEGT. This sequence was found in a person between 40 and 85 years old with oral cavity squamous cell carcinoma. J is TRBJ2-1 and V is TRBV6-1; 10 positions agree with TRBD2. This sample comprised PBMCs, obtained before nivolumab (anti-PD-1) treatment. Written as DNA, the CDR3 is TGTGCCAGCAGTGAACTAGCGGGGGTCAATGAGCAGTTCTTC. Translating gives CASSELAGVNEQFF.